This T cell receptor (beta chain) stems from a study of T cell clonality in common variable immunodeficiency. The study, taken as a whole, reports: Fewer deletions and N-nucleotide insertions were reportedly seen in common variable immunodeficiency TCR beta sequences.

This clone was seen ten or more times. Its antigen is still unknown. Read data end 3 residues before the CDR3 end; the end is taken from the germline J gene. The V segment lost 7 bases and the J segment 5 bases; nucleotides outside the gene matches: 10. CDR1 is LNHDA, CDR2 SQIVND, per germline (reference sequence). The CDR3 length is 16 residues. CVID meant reduced serum IgG, IgA and/or IgM plus specific antibody deficiency. No CVID subject was ill or on immunomodulatory drugs when sampled. The table came from immunoSEQ multiplex PCR; TCRdb's copy has only in-frame clones and leaves some out. The sample contains about 33,000 clones, none occurring once; less than 8% lies in the top ten.

The TCR comes from a human donor with common variable immunodeficiency. This chain links TRBV19 with TRBJ2-1; TRBD2 aligns across 11 bases. Sequenced material: peripheral blood mononuclear cells. CDR3 DNA (partial): TGTGCCAGTACCGATAGCGGGGGGGCCGGCCACAATGAG. This codes for CASTDSGGAGHNE. The CDR3 in its entirety is CASTDSGGAGHNEQFF.